This TCR beta chain was captured in a study of CD8 T cells in ankylosing spondylitis. Broader study findings: Reports of some motif variants in reactive arthritis synovial fluid and blood predate this one. Within ankylosing spondylitis blood, a TCR beta motif made up of under 10 highly homologous variants appeared to be characteristic.

Each CDR3 protein gets one entry after TCRdb re-called the 5' RACE reads with MiXCR. The sample includes fewer than 500,000 distinct CDR3 sequences, roughly a quarter of them seen just once. With V trimmed by 0 bases and J by 7 bases, 3 bases remained unmatched. This CDR3 is 15 amino acids long. Germline V gene data show CDR1 as LGHNA and CDR2 as YNFKEQ. A few counts support this clonotype. Its antigen is still unknown. The material sequenced was blood, either unsorted or a sorted T cell fraction (not recorded which). This sequence joins TRBV4-2 and TRBJ2-1, with 10 bases identical to TRBD1. The receptor was isolated from a male donor with ankylosing spondylitis. As DNA, the CDR3 is TGTGCCAGCAGCCAAGATCTGGGACAGGGGAATGAGCAGTTCTTC. This codes for CASSQDLGQGNEQFF.